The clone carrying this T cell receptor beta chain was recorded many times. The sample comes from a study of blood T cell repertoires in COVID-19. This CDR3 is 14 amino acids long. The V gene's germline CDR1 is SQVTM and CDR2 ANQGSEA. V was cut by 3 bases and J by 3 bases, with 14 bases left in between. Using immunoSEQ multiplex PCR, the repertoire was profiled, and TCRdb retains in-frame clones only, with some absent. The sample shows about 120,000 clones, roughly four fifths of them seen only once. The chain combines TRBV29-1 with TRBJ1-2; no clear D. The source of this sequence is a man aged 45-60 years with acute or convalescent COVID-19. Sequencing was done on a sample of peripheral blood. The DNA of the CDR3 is TGCAGCGTTGATCGTCAGGTGGGAGACTATGGCTACACCTTC. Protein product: CSVDRQVGDYGYTF.